The T cell receptor (beta chain) described here comes from a study of shared clonotypes between healthy human individuals. Whole-study results and caveats: The generation probabilities recorded for non-shared clonotypes fell below those of clonotypes shared by all four donors. The sharing of approximately 4.6% of naive CD4 clonotypes was seen across a few donors.

Genomic DNA of every subset was divided equally among multiple immunoSEQ plates. Only in-frame clones appear in the TCRdb table, and some are missing; sequencing was by immunoSEQ multiplex PCR. The sample has about 380,000 clones; around 96% are singletons. CDR1 and CDR2 (germline): SGDLS, YYNGEE. Trimming removed 3 bases from V and 5 bases from J; junction bases left unmatched: 6. The length of the CDR3 is 14 residues. Note on this clone: Its antigen is unidentified.

Sequenced: memory CD8+ T cells sorted from blood. Subset reported: CD45RO+ cells pooled with CCR7-negative TemRA cells. The chain links TRBV9 to TRBJ2-5; 8 bases are shared with TRBD1. The receptor's source is a young man in good health. The CDR3 coding sequence is TGTGCCAGCAGCGAATGGACAGGGTGGGAGACCCAGTACTTC. It codes for CASSEWTGWETQYF.